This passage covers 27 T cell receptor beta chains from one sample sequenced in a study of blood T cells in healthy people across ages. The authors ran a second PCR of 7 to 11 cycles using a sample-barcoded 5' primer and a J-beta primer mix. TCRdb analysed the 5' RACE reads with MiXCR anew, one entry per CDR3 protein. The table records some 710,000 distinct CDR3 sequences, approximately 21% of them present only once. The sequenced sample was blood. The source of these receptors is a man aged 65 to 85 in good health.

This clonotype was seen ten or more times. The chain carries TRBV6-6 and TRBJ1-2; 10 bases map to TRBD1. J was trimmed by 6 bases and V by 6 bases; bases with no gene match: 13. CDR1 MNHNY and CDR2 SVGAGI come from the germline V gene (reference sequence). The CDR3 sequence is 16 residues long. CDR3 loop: CASRRAWGQGFDGYTF. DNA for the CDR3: TGTGCCAGCAGACGGGCCTGGGGACAGGGGTTCGATGGCTACACCTTC.

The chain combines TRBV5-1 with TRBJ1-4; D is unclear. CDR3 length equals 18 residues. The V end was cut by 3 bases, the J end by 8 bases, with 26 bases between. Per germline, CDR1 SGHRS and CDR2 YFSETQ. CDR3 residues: CASSYGLDTLRSSEKLFF. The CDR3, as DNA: TGCGCCAGCAGCTATGGACTGGATACCTTGCGGTCTTCGGAAAAACTGTTTTTT.

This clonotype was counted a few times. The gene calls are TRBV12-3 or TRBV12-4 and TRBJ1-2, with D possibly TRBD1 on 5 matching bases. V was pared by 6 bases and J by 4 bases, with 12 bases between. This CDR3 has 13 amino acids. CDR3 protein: CASRGRGTYGYTF. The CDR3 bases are TGTGCCAGCAGGGGAAGGGGAACCTATGGCTACACCTTC.

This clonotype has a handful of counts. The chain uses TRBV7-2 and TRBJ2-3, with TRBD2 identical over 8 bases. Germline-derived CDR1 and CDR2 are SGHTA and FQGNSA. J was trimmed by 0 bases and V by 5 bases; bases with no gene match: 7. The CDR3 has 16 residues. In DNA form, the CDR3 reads TGTGCCAGCAGCCAAGAGGCTAGCGGGAGCACAGATACGCAGTATTTT. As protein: CASSQEASGSTDTQYF.

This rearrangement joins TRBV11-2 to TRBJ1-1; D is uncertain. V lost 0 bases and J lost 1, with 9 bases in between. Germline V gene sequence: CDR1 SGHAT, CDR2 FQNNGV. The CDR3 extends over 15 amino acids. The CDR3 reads CASSLDRSKNTEAFF. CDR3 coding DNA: TGTGCCAGCAGCTTAGATCGAAGCAAGAACACTGAAGCTTTCTTT. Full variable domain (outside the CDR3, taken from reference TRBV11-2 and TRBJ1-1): EAGVAQSPRYKIIEKRQSVAFWCNPISGHATLYWYQQILGQGPKLLIQFQNNGVVDDSQLPKDRFSAERLKGVDSTLKIQPAKLEDSAVYLCASSLDRSKNTEAFFGQGTRLTVV.

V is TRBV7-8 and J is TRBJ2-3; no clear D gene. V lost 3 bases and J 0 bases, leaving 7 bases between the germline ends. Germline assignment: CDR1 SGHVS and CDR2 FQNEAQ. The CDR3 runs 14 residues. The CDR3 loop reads CASSFAPSTDTQYF. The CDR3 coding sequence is TGTGCCAGCAGCTTCGCACCAAGCACAGATACGCAGTATTTT.

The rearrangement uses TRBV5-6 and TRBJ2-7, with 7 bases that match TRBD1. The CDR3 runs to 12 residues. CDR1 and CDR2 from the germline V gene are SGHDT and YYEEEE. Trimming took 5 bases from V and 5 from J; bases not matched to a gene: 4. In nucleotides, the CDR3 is TGTGCCAGCAGACACGGGACAGACGAGCAGTACTTC. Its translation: CASRHGTDEQYF.

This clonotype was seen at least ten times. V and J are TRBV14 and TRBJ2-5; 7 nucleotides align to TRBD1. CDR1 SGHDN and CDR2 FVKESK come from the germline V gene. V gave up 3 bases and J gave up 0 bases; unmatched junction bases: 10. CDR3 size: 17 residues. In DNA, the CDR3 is TGTGCCAGCAGCCATCGACAGGGATGGCTCCACCAAGAGACCCAGTACTTC. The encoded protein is CASSHRQGWLHQETQYF.

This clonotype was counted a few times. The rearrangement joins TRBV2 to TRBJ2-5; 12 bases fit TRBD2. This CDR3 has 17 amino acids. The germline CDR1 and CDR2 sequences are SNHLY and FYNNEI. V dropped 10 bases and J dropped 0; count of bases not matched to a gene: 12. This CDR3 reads CATKWVSSGGDQETQYF. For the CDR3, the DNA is TGTGCCACGAAGTGGGTGTCTAGCGGGGGGGACCAAGAGACCCAGTACTTC.

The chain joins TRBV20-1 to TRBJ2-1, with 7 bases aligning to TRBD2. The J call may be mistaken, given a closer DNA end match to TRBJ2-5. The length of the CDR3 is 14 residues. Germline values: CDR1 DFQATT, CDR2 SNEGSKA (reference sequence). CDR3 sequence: CSARDGLGQETQYF. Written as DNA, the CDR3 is TGCAGTGCTAGAGACGGACTAGGACAAGAGACCCAGTACTTC.

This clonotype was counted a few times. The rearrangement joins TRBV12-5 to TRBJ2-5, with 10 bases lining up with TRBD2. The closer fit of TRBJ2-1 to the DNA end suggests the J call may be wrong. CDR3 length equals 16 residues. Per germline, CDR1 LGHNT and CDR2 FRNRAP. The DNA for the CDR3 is TGTGCTAGTGGTTTGGTAAGGCTAGCGGGAGTCTATGAGCAGTTCTTC. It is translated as CASGLVRLAGVYEQFF.

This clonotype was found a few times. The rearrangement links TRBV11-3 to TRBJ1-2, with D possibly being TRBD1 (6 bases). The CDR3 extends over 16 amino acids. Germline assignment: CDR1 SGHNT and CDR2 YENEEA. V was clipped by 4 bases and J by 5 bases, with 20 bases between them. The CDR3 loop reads CASSYDRDTGGYGYTF. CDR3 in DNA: TGTGCCAGCAGCTATGACCGGGACACCGGGGGATATGGCTACACCTTC.

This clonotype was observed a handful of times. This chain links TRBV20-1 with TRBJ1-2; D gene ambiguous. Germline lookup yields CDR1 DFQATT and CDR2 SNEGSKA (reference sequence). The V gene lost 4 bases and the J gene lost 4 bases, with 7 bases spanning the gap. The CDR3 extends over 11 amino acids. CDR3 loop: CSAKEGYGYTF. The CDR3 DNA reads TGCAGTGCTAAGGAGGGCTATGGCTACACCTTC.

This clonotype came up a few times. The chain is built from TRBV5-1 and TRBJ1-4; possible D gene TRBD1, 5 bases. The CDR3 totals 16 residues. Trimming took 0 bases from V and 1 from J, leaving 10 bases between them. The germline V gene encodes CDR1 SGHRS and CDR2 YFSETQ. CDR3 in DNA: TGCGCCAGCAGCTTGGAGTGGGGCGTAACTAATGAAAAACTGTTTTTT. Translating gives CASSLEWGVTNEKLFF.

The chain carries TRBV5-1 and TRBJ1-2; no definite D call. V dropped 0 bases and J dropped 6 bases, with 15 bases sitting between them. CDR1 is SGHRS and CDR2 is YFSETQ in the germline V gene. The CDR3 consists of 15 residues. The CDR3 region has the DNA TGCGCCAGCAGCTTGGGATCGGGCCTATATAATGGCTACACCTTC. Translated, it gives CASSLGSGLYNGYTF.

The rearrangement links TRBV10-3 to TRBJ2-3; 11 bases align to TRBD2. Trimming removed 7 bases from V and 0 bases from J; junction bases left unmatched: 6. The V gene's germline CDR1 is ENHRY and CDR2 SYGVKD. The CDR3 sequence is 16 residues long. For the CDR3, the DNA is TGTGCCATCAAACCCGGACTAGCGGGCAGCACAGATACGCAGTATTTT. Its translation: CAIKPGLAGSTDTQYF.

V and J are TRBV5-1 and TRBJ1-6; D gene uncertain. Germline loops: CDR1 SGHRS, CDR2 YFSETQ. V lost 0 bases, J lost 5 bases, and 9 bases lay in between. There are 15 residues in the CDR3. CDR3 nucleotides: TGCGCCAGCAGCTTGGTGAGTTTGGATAATTCACCCCTCCACTTT. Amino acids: CASSLVSLDNSPLHF.

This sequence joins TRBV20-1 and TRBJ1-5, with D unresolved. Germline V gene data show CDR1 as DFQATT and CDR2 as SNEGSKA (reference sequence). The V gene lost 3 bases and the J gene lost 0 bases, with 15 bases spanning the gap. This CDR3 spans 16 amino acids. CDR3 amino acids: CSASGVGSYSNQPQHF. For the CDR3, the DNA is TGCAGTGCTAGTGGGGTTGGCAGCTATAGCAATCAGCCCCAGCATTTT.

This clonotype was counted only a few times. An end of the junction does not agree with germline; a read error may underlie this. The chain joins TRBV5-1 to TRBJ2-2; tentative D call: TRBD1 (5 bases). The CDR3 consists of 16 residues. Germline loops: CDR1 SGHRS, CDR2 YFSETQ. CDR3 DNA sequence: TGCGCCAGCGGCTTGGGGCTGGGCACGATCACCGGGGAGCTGTTTTTT. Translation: CASGLGLGTITGELFF.

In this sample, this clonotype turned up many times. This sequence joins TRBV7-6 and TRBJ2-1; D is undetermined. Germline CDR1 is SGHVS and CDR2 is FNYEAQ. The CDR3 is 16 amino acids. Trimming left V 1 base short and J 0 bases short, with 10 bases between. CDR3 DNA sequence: TGTGCCAGCAGCTTAGGGTTCGGAAGCTCCTACAATGAGCAGTTCTTC. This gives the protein CASSLGFGSSYNEQFF.

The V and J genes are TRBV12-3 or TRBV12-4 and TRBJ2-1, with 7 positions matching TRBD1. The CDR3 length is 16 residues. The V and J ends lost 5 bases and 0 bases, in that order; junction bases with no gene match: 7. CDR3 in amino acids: CASSRQGLSSYNEQFF. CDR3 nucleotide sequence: TGTGCCAGCAGTCGACAGGGCCTAAGCTCCTACAATGAGCAGTTCTTC.

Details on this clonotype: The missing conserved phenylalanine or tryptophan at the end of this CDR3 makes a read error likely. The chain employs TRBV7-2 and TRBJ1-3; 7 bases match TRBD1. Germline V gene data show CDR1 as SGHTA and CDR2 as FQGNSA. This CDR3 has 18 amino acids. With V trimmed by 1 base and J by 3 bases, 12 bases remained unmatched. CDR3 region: CASSLGYGRGKGGNTIYV. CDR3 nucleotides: TGTGCCAGCAGCTTAGGTTATGGCAGGGGGAAAGGTGGAAACACCATATATGTT.

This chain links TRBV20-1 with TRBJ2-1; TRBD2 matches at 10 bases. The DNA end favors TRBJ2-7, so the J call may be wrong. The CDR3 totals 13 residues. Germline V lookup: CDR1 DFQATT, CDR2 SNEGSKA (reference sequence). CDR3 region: CSARPSGSMEQYV. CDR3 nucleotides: TGCAGTGCTAGGCCTAGCGGGAGTATGGAGCAGTACGTC.

The CDR3 reads CASSYSGPGETQYF. The DNA for the CDR3 is TGTGCCAGCAGTTACTCCGGACCAGGAGAGACCCAGTACTTC. The chain joins TRBV6-5 to TRBJ2-5, with D hard to call. The V end was cut by 0 bases, the J end by 4 bases, with 9 bases between. This CDR3 region has 14 residues. Per the germline V gene, CDR1 is MNHEY and CDR2 is SVGAGI.

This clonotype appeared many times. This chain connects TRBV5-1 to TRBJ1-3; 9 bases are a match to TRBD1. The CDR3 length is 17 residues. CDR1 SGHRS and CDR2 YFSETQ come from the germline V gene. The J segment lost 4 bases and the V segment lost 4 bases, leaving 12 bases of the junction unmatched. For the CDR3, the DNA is TGCGCCAGCAGCCCATTCCTACAGGGGGCATCCGGAAACACCATATATTTT. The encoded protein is CASSPFLQGASGNTIYF.

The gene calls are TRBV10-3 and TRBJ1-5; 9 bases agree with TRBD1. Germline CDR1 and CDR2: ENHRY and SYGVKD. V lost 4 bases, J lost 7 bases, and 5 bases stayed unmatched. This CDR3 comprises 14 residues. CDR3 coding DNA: TGTGCCATCAGTGCGGGACAGGGATGGCAGCCCCAGCATTTT. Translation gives CAISAGQGWQPQHF.

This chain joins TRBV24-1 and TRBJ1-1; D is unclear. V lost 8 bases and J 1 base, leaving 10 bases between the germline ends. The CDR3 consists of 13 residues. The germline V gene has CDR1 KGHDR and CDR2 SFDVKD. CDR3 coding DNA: TGTGCCACCAAAGAGACATCGAACACTGAAGCTTTCTTT. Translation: CATKETSNTEAFF.